The clone carrying this T cell receptor beta chain came up once. Being one base from a much bigger clone, this may be a read error. The entry originates in a study of molecular identifiers for immune sequencing clone quantification. Each CDR3 protein is one row after TCRdb ran MiXCR on the PCR reads. Of just under 65,000 distinct CDR3 sequences listed, about 17% were seen once; the top ten hold 1.3% to 1.5%. Germline values: CDR1 MGHRA, CDR2 YSYEKL. The CDR3 has 15 amino acids. Material: naive CD8+ T cells from blood, with Jurkat cell RNA spiked in. The subset: FACS-sorted CD8+CD4-CCR7+CD45RA+ naive T cells. The source of this sequence is a human donor in good health. Some libraries in this study had Jurkat cell RNA spiked in. The chain carries TRBV4-1 and TRBJ2-7, with a possible D match to TRBD2 (6 bases). The CDR3 DNA reads TGCGCCAGCAGCCAATCGGCGACTAGTCTCGACGAGCAGCACTTC. The encoded protein is CASSQSATSLDEQHF.